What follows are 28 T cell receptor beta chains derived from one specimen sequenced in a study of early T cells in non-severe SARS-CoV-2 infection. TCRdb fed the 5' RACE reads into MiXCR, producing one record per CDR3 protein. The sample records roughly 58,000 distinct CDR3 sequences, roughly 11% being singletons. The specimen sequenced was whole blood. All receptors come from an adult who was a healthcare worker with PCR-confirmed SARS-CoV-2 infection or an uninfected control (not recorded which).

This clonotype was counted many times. The CDR3 loop reads CASSSTGESTEAFF. Written as DNA, the CDR3 is TGTGCCAGCAGTTCCACAGGGGAAAGCACTGAAGCTTTCTTT. The chain has TRBV9 and TRBJ1-1, with 7 bases identical to TRBD1. From germline, CDR1 is SGDLS and CDR2 YYNGEE. The CDR3 has 14 residues. With V trimmed by 5 bases and J by 4 bases, 8 bases remained unmatched. The complete variable domain, with remaining parts taken from reference TRBV9 and TRBJ1-1, reads DSGVTQTPKHLITATGQRVTLRCSPRSGDLSVYWYQQSLDQGLQFLIQYYNGEERAKGNILERFSAQQFPDLHSELNLSSLELGDSALYFCASSSTGESTEAFFGQGTRLTVV.

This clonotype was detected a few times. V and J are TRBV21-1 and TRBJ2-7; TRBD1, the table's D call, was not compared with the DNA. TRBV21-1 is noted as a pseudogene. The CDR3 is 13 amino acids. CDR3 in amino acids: CASSKGASYEQYF. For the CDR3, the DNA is TGTGCCAGCAGCAAGGGGGCTTCCTACGAGCAGTACTTC.

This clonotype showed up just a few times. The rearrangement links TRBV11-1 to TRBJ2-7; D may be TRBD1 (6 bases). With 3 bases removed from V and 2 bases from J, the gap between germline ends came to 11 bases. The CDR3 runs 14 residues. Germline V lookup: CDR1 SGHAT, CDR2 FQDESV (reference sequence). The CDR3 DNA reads TGTGCCAGCAGCTTCTGGACAGCCACCTACGAGCAGTACTTC. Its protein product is CASSFWTATYEQYF.

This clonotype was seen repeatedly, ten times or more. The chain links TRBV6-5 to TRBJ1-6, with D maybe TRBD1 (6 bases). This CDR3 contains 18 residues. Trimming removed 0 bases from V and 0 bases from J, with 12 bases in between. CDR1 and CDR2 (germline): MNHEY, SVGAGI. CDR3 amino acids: CASSYSDSLSSYNSPLHF. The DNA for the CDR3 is TGTGCCAGCAGTTACTCGGACAGTCTTAGCTCCTATAATTCACCCCTCCACTTT.

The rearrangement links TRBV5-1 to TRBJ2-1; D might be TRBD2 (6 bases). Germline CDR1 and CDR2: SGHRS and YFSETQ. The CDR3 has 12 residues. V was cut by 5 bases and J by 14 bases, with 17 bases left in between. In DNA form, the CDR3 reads TGCGCCAGCAGGTCGGACCTAGCGTCTGAGTTCTTC. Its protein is CASRSDLASEFF.

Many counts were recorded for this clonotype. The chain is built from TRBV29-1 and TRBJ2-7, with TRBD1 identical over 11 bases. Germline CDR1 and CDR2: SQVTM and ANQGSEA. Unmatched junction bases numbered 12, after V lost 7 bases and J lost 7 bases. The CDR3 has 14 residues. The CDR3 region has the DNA TGCAGCGGGGCTGGCGGACAGGGGGCGTGGGAGCAGTACTTC. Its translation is CSGAGGQGAWEQYF.

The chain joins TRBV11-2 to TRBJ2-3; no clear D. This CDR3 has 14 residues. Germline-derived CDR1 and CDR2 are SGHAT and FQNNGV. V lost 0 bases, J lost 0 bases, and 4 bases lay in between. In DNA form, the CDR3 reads TGTGCCAGCAGCTTAGACTATAGCACAGATACGCAGTATTTT. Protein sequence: CASSLDYSTDTQYF.

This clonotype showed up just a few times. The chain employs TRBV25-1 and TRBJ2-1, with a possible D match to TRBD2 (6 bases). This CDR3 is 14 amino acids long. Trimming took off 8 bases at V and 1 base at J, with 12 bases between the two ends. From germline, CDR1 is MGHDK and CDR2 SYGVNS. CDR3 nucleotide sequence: TGTGCCAGCTCCCTCGCGGGGTCCTACAATGAGCAGTTCTTC. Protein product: CASSLAGSYNEQFF.

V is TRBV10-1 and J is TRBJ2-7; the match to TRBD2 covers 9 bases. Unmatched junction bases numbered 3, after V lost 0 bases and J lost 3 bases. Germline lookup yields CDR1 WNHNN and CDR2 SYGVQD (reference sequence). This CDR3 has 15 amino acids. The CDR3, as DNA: TGCGCCAGCAGTGAGTCACCAGCGGGGGGCTACGAGCAGTACTTC. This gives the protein CASSESPAGGYEQYF.

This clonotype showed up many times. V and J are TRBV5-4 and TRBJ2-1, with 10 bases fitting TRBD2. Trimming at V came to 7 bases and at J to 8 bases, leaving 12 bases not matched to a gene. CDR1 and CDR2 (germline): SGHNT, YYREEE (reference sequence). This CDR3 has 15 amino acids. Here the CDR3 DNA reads TGTGCCAGCGGGAGCGGGGGGGCCGCGCTGCATGAGCAGTTCTTC. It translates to CASGSGGAALHEQFF.

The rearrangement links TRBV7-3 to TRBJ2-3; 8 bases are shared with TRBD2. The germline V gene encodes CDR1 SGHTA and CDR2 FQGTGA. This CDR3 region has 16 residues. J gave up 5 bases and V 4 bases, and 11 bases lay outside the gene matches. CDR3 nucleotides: TGTGCCAGCAGCTCCACGGGAGGGCCTGTAGGAGATACGCAGTATTTT. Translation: CASSSTGGPVGDTQYF.

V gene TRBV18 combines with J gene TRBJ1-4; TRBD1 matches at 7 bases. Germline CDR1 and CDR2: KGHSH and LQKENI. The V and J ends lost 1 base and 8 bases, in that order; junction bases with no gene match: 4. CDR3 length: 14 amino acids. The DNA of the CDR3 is TGTGCCAGCTCACCACGCGACAGGGACGAAAAACTGTTTTTT. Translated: CASSPRDRDEKLFF. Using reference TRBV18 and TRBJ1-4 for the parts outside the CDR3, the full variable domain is NAGVMQNPRHLVRRRGQEARLRCSPMKGHSHVYWYRQLPEEGLKFMVYLQKENIIDESGMPKERFSAEFPKEGPSILRIQQVVRGDSAAYFCASSPRDRDEKLFFGSGTQLSVL.

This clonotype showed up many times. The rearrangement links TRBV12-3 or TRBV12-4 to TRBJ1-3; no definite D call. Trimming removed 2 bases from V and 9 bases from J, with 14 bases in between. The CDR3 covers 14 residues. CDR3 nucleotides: TGTGCCAGCAGTTTATCCGGGGTTAAACGCACCATATATTTT. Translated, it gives CASSLSGVKRTIYF.

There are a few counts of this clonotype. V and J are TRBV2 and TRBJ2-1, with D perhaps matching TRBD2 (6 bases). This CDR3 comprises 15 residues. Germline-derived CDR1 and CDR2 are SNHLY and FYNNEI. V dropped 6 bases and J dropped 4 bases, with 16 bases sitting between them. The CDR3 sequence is CASRPGLYSYNEQFF. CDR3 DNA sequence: TGTGCCAGCAGGCCGGGACTTTACTCTTACAATGAGCAGTTCTTC.

Here the CDR3 DNA reads TGTGCCAGTAGTATAAGGACACACACAGATACGCAGTATTTT. Translating gives CASSIRTHTDTQYF. This chain joins TRBV19 and TRBJ2-3; TRBD1 is a possible D gene (5 bases). Germline V gene lookup returns CDR1 LNHDA and CDR2 SQIVND (reference sequence). The CDR3 contains 14 residues. The V end was cut by 2 bases, the J end by 2 bases, with 8 bases between.

CDR3 sequence (DNA): TGTGCCAGCAGTTACGGGGGGAGTGGAGCCAAAAACATTCAGTACTTC. Amino acids: CASSYGGSGAKNIQYF. The V call is TRBV6-2 or TRBV6-3, the J call TRBJ2-4, with D perhaps matching TRBD2 (6 bases). This CDR3 has 16 amino acids. Germline V CDR1 and CDR2: MNHEY, SVGEGT. Trimming cost V 2 bases and J 0 bases, with 11 bases left between them.

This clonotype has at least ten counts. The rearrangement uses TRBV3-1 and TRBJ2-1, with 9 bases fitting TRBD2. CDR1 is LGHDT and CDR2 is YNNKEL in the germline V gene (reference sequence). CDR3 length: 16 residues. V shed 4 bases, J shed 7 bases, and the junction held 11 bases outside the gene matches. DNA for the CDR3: TGTGCCAGCAGCCCGTACGCGGGGGGGCCAGGGAATGAGCAGTTCTTC. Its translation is CASSPYAGGPGNEQFF.

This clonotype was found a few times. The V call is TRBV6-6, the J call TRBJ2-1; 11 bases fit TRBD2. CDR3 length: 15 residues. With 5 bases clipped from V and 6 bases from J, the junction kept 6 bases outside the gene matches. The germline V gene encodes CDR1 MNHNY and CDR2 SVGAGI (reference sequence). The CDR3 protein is CASSPGTSGTNEQFF. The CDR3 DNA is TGTGCCAGCAGTCCCGGGACTAGCGGCACCAATGAGCAGTTCTTC.

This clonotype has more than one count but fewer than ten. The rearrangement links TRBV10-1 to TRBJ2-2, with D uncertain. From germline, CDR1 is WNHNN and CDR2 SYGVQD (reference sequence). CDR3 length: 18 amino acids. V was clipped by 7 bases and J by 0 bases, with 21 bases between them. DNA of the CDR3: TGCGCCAGCATATCCGCGCGCAGGATACTCGCGAACACCGGGGAGCTGTTTTTT. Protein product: CASISARRILANTGELFF.

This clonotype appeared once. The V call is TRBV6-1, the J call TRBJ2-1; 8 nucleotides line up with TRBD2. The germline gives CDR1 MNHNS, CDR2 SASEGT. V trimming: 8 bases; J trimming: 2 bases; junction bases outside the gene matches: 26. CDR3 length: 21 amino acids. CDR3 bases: TGTGCCAGCGTGACCCGACGGGTCACCATAACCGGGGGGGACGCCTACAATGAGCAGTTCTTC. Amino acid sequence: CASVTRRVTITGGDAYNEQFF.

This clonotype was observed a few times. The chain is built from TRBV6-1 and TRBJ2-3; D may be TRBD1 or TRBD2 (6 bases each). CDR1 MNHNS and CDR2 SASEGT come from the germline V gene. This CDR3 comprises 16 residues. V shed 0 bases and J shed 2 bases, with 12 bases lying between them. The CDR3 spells CASSEAGGPLTDTQYF. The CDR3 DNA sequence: TGTGCCAGCAGTGAAGCGGGGGGCCCTCTCACAGATACGCAGTATTTT.

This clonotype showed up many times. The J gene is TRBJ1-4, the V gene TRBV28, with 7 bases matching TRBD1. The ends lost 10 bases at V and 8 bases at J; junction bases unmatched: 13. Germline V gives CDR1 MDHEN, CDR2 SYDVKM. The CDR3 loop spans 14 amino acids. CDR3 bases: TGTGCCACCGATAACCCAGGGGGGAGAGAAAAACTGTTTTTT. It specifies CATDNPGGREKLFF.

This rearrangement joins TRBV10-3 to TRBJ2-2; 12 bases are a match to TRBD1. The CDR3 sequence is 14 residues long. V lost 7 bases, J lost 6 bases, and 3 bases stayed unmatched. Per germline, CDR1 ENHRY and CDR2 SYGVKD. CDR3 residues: CAIKGQGAPGELFF. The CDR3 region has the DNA TGTGCCATCAAGGGACAGGGGGCACCCGGGGAGCTGTTTTTT.

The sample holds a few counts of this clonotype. CDR3 DNA sequence: TGTGCCAGCAGTTCCTCTAGCGTTGGGGCCAACGTCCTGACTTTC. Translating gives CASSSSSVGANVLTF. V is TRBV6-2 or TRBV6-3 and J is TRBJ2-6; D might be TRBD2 (6 bases). Germline V lookup: CDR1 MNHEY, CDR2 SVGEGT. V was trimmed by 4 bases and J by 3 bases, leaving 10 bases between them. CDR3 length equals 15 residues.

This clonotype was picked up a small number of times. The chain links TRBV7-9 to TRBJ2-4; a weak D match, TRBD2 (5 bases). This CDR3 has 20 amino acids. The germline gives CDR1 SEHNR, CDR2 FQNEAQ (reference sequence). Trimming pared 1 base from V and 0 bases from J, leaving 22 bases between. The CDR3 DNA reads TGTGCCAGCAGCTTAGAGGGCGAGGGCCTAAGACCTTTAGCCAAAAACATTCAGTACTTC. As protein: CASSLEGEGLRPLAKNIQYF.

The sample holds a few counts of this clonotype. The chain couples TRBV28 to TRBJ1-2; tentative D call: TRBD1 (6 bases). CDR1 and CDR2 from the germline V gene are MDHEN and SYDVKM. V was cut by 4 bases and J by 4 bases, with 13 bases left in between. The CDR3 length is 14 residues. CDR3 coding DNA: TGTGCCAGCAGTTCCCGGGGGCTAACCTATGGCTACACCTTC. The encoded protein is CASSSRGLTYGYTF.

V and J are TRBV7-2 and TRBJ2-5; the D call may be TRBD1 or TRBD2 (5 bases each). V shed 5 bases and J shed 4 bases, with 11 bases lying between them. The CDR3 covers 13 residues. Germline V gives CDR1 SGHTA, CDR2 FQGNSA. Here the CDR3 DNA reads TGTGCCAGCAGCCCGGGACGAGGAGAGACCCAGTACTTC. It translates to CASSPGRGETQYF.

As DNA, the CDR3 is TGTGCCAGTAGTATAGAACAGTCGTTTTATGGCTACACCTTC. Amino acid sequence: CASSIEQSFYGYTF. The chain has TRBV19 and TRBJ1-2; no reliable D call. Trimming took off 0 bases at V and 5 bases at J, with 10 bases between the two ends. The CDR3 is 14 residues long. CDR1 and CDR2 (germline): LNHDA, SQIVND (reference sequence).